This note documents a single T cell receptor (beta chain) sequence. This receptor's antigen is unknown. No per-base quality is available; no much larger clone lies one base away. Each collaborating institution followed its own protocols to collect whole blood in K2EDTA tubes. For TCRbeta analysis, collaborators shipped samples as frozen whole blood, isolated PBMCs, or DNA extracted from either of those sample types. The immunoSEQ Assay, a bias-controlled multiplex PCR, was used to amplify TCRbeta CDR3 regions from genomic DNA. Per the original workflow: Nucleated cell counts per sample were estimated from amplification of reference gene primers within the assay. To quantify the absolute abundance of each unique TCRbeta CDR3 rearrangement, sequence reads were collapsed and filtered. For each sample, productive Simpson clonality was calculated by taking the square root of Simpson's diversity index across productive rearrangements. TCRdb took over this immuneACCESS table, retaining in-frame rearrangements with V and J assigned. Such tables are incomplete; in checked studies, under half of the missing clones stem from an unresolved V gene, and the remainder is unexplained. That table gives V, J and clone size, and the DNA gave D and trimming. For this sample there are roughly 31,000 clones; nearly 90% appear just once. Of the sample, roughly 1.5% falls within the top ten clones.

These data belong to a study of blood T cell repertoires in COVID-19 (dated by TCRdb to 2020 to 2022). Background for the entire study: Samples from collaborators originated in the United States, Italy and Spain and spanned both the acute and convalescent phases of COVID-19. The prospective study material was composed of cDNA or gDNA derived from T cells, B-cell-depleted T cells, or PBMCs. The dataset comprised deeply sampled blood TCRbeta repertoires from subjects exposed to, actively infected with, or recovered from COVID-19. The repertoires were made available in a free public database intended to serve as a resource for research on the immune response to SARS-CoV-2. Samples were obtained from the ongoing ImmuneRACE study (first 160 participants) and from some 1,300 subjects provided by 6 global collaborators. Sample metadata almost always included a de-identified subject ID, COVID-19 status, age in years and sex. Where HLA class I and class II types were available, the types were taken from metadata supplied by the sample provider, not from assay-based typing. What the authors observed across the whole study: How much clinical and demographic metadata was included differed by source and by participant, and the metadata was provided uncurated.

Inclusive of the bounding cysteine and phenylalanine, the CDR3 is 13 residues long. Only the CDR3 DNA is retained, 39 bases long and in frame from the first base. As encoded in the germline V gene, CDR1 is MNHEY while CDR2 is SVGAGI. V ends up 6 bases short and J 4 bases short, with an unmatched junction base count of 4. The chain is encoded by TRBV6-5 joined to TRBJ1-2, with 8 bases matching TRBD1. Material for sequencing was peripheral blood. The sequence derives from a man aged 55-75 years with active COVID-19. The CDR3 reads CASSRDRSYGYTF. Read as DNA, the sequence is TGTGCCAGCAGCAGGGACAGGAGCTATGGCTACACCTTC.